The 13 T cell receptor beta chains below all came from one sample that was sequenced in a study of OX40 agonist ivuxolimab in advanced cancers. Method: immunoSEQ multiplex PCR; TCRdb's copy keeps in-frame clones and lacks some. This sample has about 66,000 clones, with 90% to 95% found just once. Sequenced material: CD4+ or CD8+ T cells sorted from blood, taken in a trial of the OX40 agonist ivuxolimab. Receptor source: an adult with an advanced solid tumor such as melanoma, head and neck, liver or kidney cancer.

This rearrangement joins TRBV5-1 to TRBJ2-3; TRBD1 matches 10 bases. CDR1 SGHRS and CDR2 YFSETQ come from the germline V gene. V trimming: 4 bases; J trimming: 6 bases; junction bases outside the gene matches: 8. This CDR3 is 15 amino acids long. DNA for the CDR3: TGCGCCAGCAGCACCCGACAGGGGGCATCCGATACGCAGTATTTT. Its translation is CASSTRQGASDTQYF.

The genes are TRBV4-2 and TRBJ2-1; D could derive from TRBD1 or TRBD2 (6 bases each). Germline V gene sequence: CDR1 LGHNA, CDR2 YNFKEQ. This CDR3 contains 19 residues. The V end lost 3 bases, the J end lost 7 bases, and 28 bases lay between the germline ends. The CDR3: CASSQRGVFGRVGLNEQFF. Here the CDR3 DNA reads TGTGCCAGCAGCCAGAGGGGGGTTTTCGGCAGGGTTGGATTGAATGAGCAGTTCTTC.

The chain uses TRBV19 and TRBJ2-1, with 11 bases that match TRBD1. The germline V gene has CDR1 LNHDA and CDR2 SQIVND (reference sequence). J gave up 7 bases and V 5 bases, and 7 bases lay outside the gene matches. The CDR3 length is 15 residues. The CDR3 DNA reads as TGTGCCAGTAGTCCGAGGGACAGGGGGAGGAATGAGCAGTTCTTC. This codes for CASSPRDRGRNEQFF.

This chain connects TRBV27 to TRBJ1-5; D remains ambiguous. CDR3 length equals 14 residues. The germline V and J ends were trimmed by 3 bases and 2 bases, with 8 bases remaining between them. Germline V gene data show CDR1 as MNHEY and CDR2 as SMNVEV (reference sequence). The CDR3 nucleotides are TGTGCCAGCAGTTTCCGATTGGGCAATCAGCCCCAGCATTTT. Protein product: CASSFRLGNQPQHF.

The chain carries TRBV5-1 and TRBJ2-7; D ambiguous. From germline, CDR1 is SGHRS and CDR2 YFSETQ. V gave up 2 bases and J gave up 0 bases, with 9 bases separating them. There are 14 residues in the CDR3. CDR3 DNA: TGCGCCAGCAGCTTCGGTCCGGGCTCCTACGAGCAGTACTTC. Residues: CASSFGPGSYEQYF. The full variable domain, its missing parts supplied by reference TRBV5-1 and TRBJ2-7, is KAGVTQTPRYLIKTRGQQVTLSCSPISGHRSVSWYQQTPGQGLQFLFEYFSETQRNKGNFPGRFSGRQFSNSRSEMNVSTLELGDSALYLCASSFGPGSYEQYFGPGTRLTVT.

The rearrangement links TRBV5-1 to TRBJ1-2; the match to TRBD1 covers 7 bases. CDR1 and CDR2 (germline): SGHRS, YFSETQ. J lost 3 bases, V lost 5 bases, and 7 bases had no gene match. The CDR3 length is 14 residues. The CDR3 is CASRDTGVHYGYTF. The CDR3 DNA follows: TGCGCCAGCAGGGATACAGGGGTTCACTATGGCTACACCTTC.

This chain joins TRBV10-3 and TRBJ2-5, with D maybe TRBD1 (6 bases). This CDR3 comprises 13 residues. The germline V and J ends were trimmed by 4 bases and 4 bases, with 10 bases remaining between them. The germline CDR1 and CDR2 sequences are ENHRY and SYGVKD. This chain's CDR3 is CAISVSGVETQYF. The CDR3 DNA reads as TGTGCCATCAGTGTGTCAGGGGTAGAGACCCAGTACTTC.

Only one count was recorded for this clone. The chain carries TRBV7-6 and TRBJ2-5; D possibly corresponds to TRBD1 (5 bases). V was cut by 11 bases and J by 0 bases, with 28 bases left in between. The length of the CDR3 is 18 residues. The germline gives CDR1 SGHVS, CDR2 FNYEAQ. The CDR3 nucleotides read TGTGCCCGCCAGACCTGGGCGGTTGGACACTCGTACCAAGAGACCCAGTACTTC. Translating it yields CARQTWAVGHSYQETQYF.

This clone has just one count. This sequence joins TRBV7-9 and TRBJ1-2; D may be TRBD1 (6 bases). Germline-derived CDR1 and CDR2 are SEHNR and FQNEAQ (reference sequence). V was pared by 2 bases and J by 1 base, with 17 bases between. The CDR3 runs to 17 residues. The CDR3 nucleotides read TGTGCCAGCAGCTTATCAATCGGACAGAGATTTAACTATGGCTACACCTTC. Its protein product is CASSLSIGQRFNYGYTF. Using reference TRBV7-9 and TRBJ1-2 for the parts outside the CDR3, the full variable domain is DTGVSQNPRHKITKRGQNVTFRCDPISEHNRLYWYRQTLGQGPEFLTYFQNEAQLEKSRLLSDRFSAERPKGSFSTLEIQRTEQGDSAMYLCASSLSIGQRFNYGYTFGSGTRLTVV.

This clone was observed once. The rearrangement joins TRBV9 to TRBJ1-1; D gene ambiguous. Germline assignment: CDR1 SGDLS and CDR2 YYNGEE. V was cut by 4 bases and J by 3 bases, with 13 bases left in between. The CDR3 is made up of 14 amino acids. The CDR3 DNA sequence: TGTGCCAGCAGCAAACGTCCAAGGGACACTGAAGCTTTCTTT. This gives the protein CASSKRPRDTEAFF.

This clone showed up just once. This chain joins TRBV18 and TRBJ1-2; D may be TRBD1 (5 bases). Per germline, CDR1 KGHSH and CDR2 LQKENI. The V gene lost 5 bases and the J gene lost 13 bases, with 14 bases spanning the gap. The CDR3 runs 11 residues. The CDR3 spells CASSSDRRFTF. In DNA form, the CDR3 reads TGTGCCAGCTCATCCGACAGAAGGTTCACCTTC.

CDR3 protein: CATGGGHCRGYTF. The CDR3, as DNA: TGTGCCACAGGGGGGGGGCATTGTCGTGGCTACACCTTC. The chain couples TRBV6-5 to TRBJ1-2; 7 bases align to TRBD1. Germline V lookup: CDR1 MNHEY, CDR2 SVGAGI. V was clipped by 10 bases and J by 7 bases; unmatched bases: 12. The CDR3 runs 13 residues.

V usage is TRBV9 and J usage is TRBJ1-2; 8 nucleotides line up with TRBD1. Germline CDR1 and CDR2: SGDLS and YYNGEE. The CDR3 totals 15 residues. V shed 3 bases and J 7 bases; nucleotides not matched to a gene: 11. For the CDR3, the DNA is TGTGCCAGCAGCGCCCGGGACAGGTCCGTGGGTGGCTACACCTTC. This gives the protein CASSARDRSVGGYTF.